A single sample gave rise to the 21 T cell receptor beta chains below, sequenced in a study of cytomegalovirus exposure and HLA in healthy donors. Amplification used 60 Vbeta primers and 13 Jbeta primers. Sequencing used immunoSEQ multiplex PCR; TCRdb keeps in-frame clones, though not all of them. The sample carries more than 110,000 clones, 80% recorded once. The material sequenced was PBMCs. The receptors were gathered from a female donor in good health and CMV-seronegative.

The V call is TRBV27, the J call TRBJ1-5; D not certain. The CDR3 contains 12 residues. Trimming pared 3 bases from V and 7 bases from J, leaving 7 bases between. Per the germline V gene, CDR1 is MNHEY and CDR2 is SMNVEV (reference sequence). The DNA for the CDR3 is TGTGCCAGCAGTTTGGTCGGGCAGCCCCAGCATTTT. This gives the protein CASSLVGQPQHF.

This clone was counted only a few times. The chain uses TRBV2 and TRBJ1-1; 8 bases match TRBD1. With 9 bases clipped from V and 2 bases from J, the junction kept 2 bases outside the gene matches. The CDR3 has 12 residues. Germline V gives CDR1 SNHLY, CDR2 FYNNEI. The CDR3 spells CARGQANTEAFF. The CDR3 nucleotides are TGTGCCAGGGGACAGGCAAACACTGAAGCTTTCTTT.

This clone was recorded a few times. V and J are TRBV5-1 and TRBJ1-4; TRBD1 might be the D (6 bases). V dropped 3 bases and J dropped 5 bases, with 14 bases sitting between them. The germline V gene encodes CDR1 SGHRS and CDR2 YFSETQ. This CDR3 contains 15 residues. The CDR3, as DNA: TGCGCCAGCAGCTACGGACAGCCTGGGAATGAAAAACTGTTTTTT. Encoded protein: CASSYGQPGNEKLFF.

This rearrangement joins TRBV6-1 to TRBJ1-2; unclear D gene. Germline V lookup: CDR1 MNHNS, CDR2 SASEGT. Trimming removed 3 bases at V and 7 bases at J, with 6 bases between. The CDR3 is made up of 11 amino acids. The CDR3 here is CASSDSLGYTF. In DNA form, the CDR3 reads TGTGCCAGCAGTGACAGTCTTGGCTACACCTTC.

The V and J genes are TRBV19 and TRBJ1-1; D gene unclear. CDR3 size: 15 residues. Trimming removed 3 bases from V and 6 bases from J, with 17 bases in between. Germline CDR1 and CDR2: LNHDA and SQIVND (reference sequence). In DNA form, the CDR3 reads TGTGCCAGTAGTATCCTCAATCGACAACCCCCTGAAGCTTTCTTT. Translated: CASSILNRQPPEAFF.

The chain couples TRBV10-2 to TRBJ1-1; possibly TRBD1 for D (6 bases). This CDR3 has 14 amino acids. V shed 5 bases and J shed 2 bases, with 12 bases lying between them. CDR1 and CDR2 (germline): WSHSY, SAAADI. This CDR3 is CASSPRGGNTEAFF. The CDR3 DNA reads as TGCGCCAGCAGTCCTAGGGGGGGCAACACTGAAGCTTTCTTT.

This clone was seen just once. CDR3 region: CASTNGWGGSTEAFF. CDR3 DNA: TGTGCCAGCACCAACGGGTGGGGCGGGAGCACTGAAGCTTTCTTT. This chain links TRBV6-5 with TRBJ1-1; perhaps TRBD1 as D (5 bases). The CDR3 has 15 residues. Germline values: CDR1 MNHEY, CDR2 SVGAGI. V was pared by 7 bases and J by 4 bases, with 19 bases between.

The V call is TRBV6-1, the J call TRBJ2-3; 11 bases map to TRBD1. V was pared by 3 bases and J by 3 bases, with 2 bases of the junction left unmatched. Germline values: CDR1 MNHNS, CDR2 SASEGT. The CDR3 spans 15 residues. DNA for the CDR3: TGTGCCAGCAGTGATGGACAGGGGGCGACAGATACGCAGTATTTT. Protein product: CASSDGQGATDTQYF.

This sequence joins TRBV30 and TRBJ1-4, with D possibly TRBD1 on 5 matching bases. Germline assignment: CDR1 GTSNPN and CDR2 SVGIG (reference sequence). V gave up 5 bases and J gave up 8 bases, with 21 bases separating them. The CDR3 extends over 15 amino acids. CDR3 DNA sequence: TGTGCCTGGCTAGAAATGGGAAGCAGGGTCGAAAAACTGTTTTTT. Amino acid sequence: CAWLEMGSRVEKLFF.

J is TRBJ2-5 and V is TRBV29-1, with a weak D call TRBD2 (6 bases). This CDR3 spans 13 amino acids. V lost 6 bases and J 5 bases, leaving 16 bases between the germline ends. Germline V gene lookup returns CDR1 SQVTM and CDR2 ANQGSEA. CDR3 sequence: CSVIRAGGETQYF. The DNA of the CDR3 is TGCAGCGTCATTCGAGCGGGCGGGGAGACCCAGTACTTC.

This clone has just one count. For the CDR3, the DNA is TGTGCCAGCAGTAGGTCTCAGGGGGAGCAGTACTTC. It specifies CASSRSQGEQYF. This chain links TRBV28 with TRBJ2-7; D might be TRBD1 (6 bases). V lost 5 bases and J lost 7, with 12 bases in between. Germline CDR1 is MDHEN and CDR2 is SYDVKM. CDR3 length equals 12 residues.

The chain uses TRBV6-5 and TRBJ1-1, with D possibly being TRBD1 (5 bases). The germline gives CDR1 MNHEY, CDR2 SVGAGI. V lost 6 bases, J lost 4 bases, and 18 bases lay in between. The CDR3 sequence is 15 residues long. DNA of the CDR3: TGTGCCAGCAGCCCTCCCCGTGGGGCTGCCACTGAAGCTTTCTTT. This gives the protein CASSPPRGAATEAFF.

V usage is TRBV6-5 and J usage is TRBJ1-1, with a possible D match to TRBD1 (5 bases). The V end lost 0 bases, the J end lost 4 bases, and 9 bases lay between the germline ends. Germline CDR1 MNHEY, CDR2 SVGAGI. The CDR3 has 14 residues. Written as DNA, the CDR3 is TGTGCCAGCAGTTACTCAGCAGGGCGCACTGAAGCTTTCTTT. Encoded protein: CASSYSAGRTEAFF.

This chain joins TRBV10-2 and TRBJ2-1; 11 nucleotides match TRBD2. CDR1 and CDR2 from the germline V gene are WSHSY and SAAADI. CDR3 length: 15 amino acids. Trimming at V came to 11 bases and at J to 8 bases, leaving 14 bases not matched to a gene. In DNA form, the CDR3 reads TGCGCCTGTCGGGAGACTAGCGGGATAAGCTATGAGCAGTTCTTC. Translated: CACRETSGISYEQFF.

The chain has TRBV7-9 and TRBJ2-5, with a tentative D call TRBD1 (7 bases). Germline loops: CDR1 SEHNR, CDR2 FQNEAQ (reference sequence). This CDR3 has 15 amino acids. Trimming cost V 4 bases and J 2 bases, with 14 bases left between them. CDR3 coding DNA: TGTGCCAGCAGCTCTTTGGCAGGGGGGCAAGAGACCCAGTACTTC. Translation: CASSSLAGGQETQYF.

This clone was observed a handful of times. The chain carries TRBV5-1 and TRBJ2-6; 9 bases match TRBD1. The V gene's germline CDR1 is SGHRS and CDR2 YFSETQ. V lost 4 bases to trimming and J lost 1 base; unmatched junction nucleotides: 6. The CDR3 covers 17 residues. The CDR3 DNA follows: TGCGCCAGCAGCGCGGGACAGGGAAGATCTGGGGCCAACGTCCTGACTTTC. Residues: CASSAGQGRSGANVLTF.

The chain carries TRBV5-4 and TRBJ2-7; tentative D call: TRBD1 (7 bases). Germline V gene lookup returns CDR1 SGHNT and CDR2 YYREEE (reference sequence). V lost 5 bases, J lost 1 base, and 16 bases lay in between. CDR3 length: 15 amino acids. The DNA for the CDR3 is TGTGCCAGCAGTCTGGCAGGGGGGATATCCTACGAGCAGTACTTC. Its protein product is CASSLAGGISYEQYF.

This clone was seen a single time. The V gene is TRBV5-1, the J gene TRBJ2-6; 7 bases are shared with TRBD1. Germline trimming cut 5 bases from V and 3 bases from J; bases unmatched to any gene: 17. The CDR3 spans 19 residues. Germline V lookup: CDR1 SGHRS, CDR2 YFSETQ. DNA of the CDR3: TGCGCCAGCAGTTCCCCGGAACAGGGGACCCCGGGTGGGGCCAACGTCCTGACTTTC. Protein sequence: CASSSPEQGTPGGANVLTF.

The chain uses TRBV28 and TRBJ2-7, with a weak D call TRBD1 (6 bases). The ends were cut back, 4 bases at V and 0 bases at J, with 13 bases in the middle. Germline values: CDR1 MDHEN, CDR2 SYDVKM. The CDR3 is 15 residues long. The CDR3 reads CASSSPRGGSYEQYF. CDR3 bases: TGTGCCAGCAGTTCTCCCCGAGGGGGCTCCTACGAGCAGTACTTC.

This clone has just one count. This chain connects TRBV5-1 to TRBJ1-4, with D perhaps matching TRBD1 (6 bases). The CDR3 totals 14 residues. V lost 7 bases and J 5 bases, leaving 15 bases between the germline ends. Germline V gene lookup returns CDR1 SGHRS and CDR2 YFSETQ. The CDR3 sequence is CASREGGSNEKLFF. Here the CDR3 DNA reads TGCGCCAGCCGGGAGGGGGGCTCCAATGAAAAACTGTTTTTT.

This clone has more than one count but fewer than ten. The V and J genes are TRBV5-1 and TRBJ1-3; D not certain. Trimming shortened V by 5 bases and J by 4 bases, and 10 bases separated the two germline ends. In germline, CDR1 is SGHRS, CDR2 YFSETQ. CDR3 length equals 13 residues. The CDR3 loop is CASSSTGGNTIYF. CDR3 DNA: TGCGCCAGCAGTTCTACCGGGGGAAACACCATATATTTT.